The sample holds a few counts of the clone carrying this T cell receptor beta chain. Its matching antigen is unknown. This sample was included in a study of type 1 regulatory T cells. In the study overall: An in vitro protocol generated T-allo10, a Tr1-enriched, alloantigen-specific CD4 T cell product. Study outcomes and limitations: Compared with non-type 1 regulatory T cells, type 1 regulatory T cells showed a more restricted TCR repertoire.

A single record per CDR3 protein comes from TCRdb applying MiXCR to the reads. The sample lists tens of thousands of distinct CDR3 sequences, 20% to 25% occurring once. Germline CDR1 DFQATT, CDR2 SNEGSKA (reference sequence). CDR3 length equals 14 residues. Trimming shortened V by 3 bases and J by 6 bases, and 15 bases separated the two germline ends. This chain uses TRBV20-1 with TRBJ1-5; D perhaps matches TRBD1 (6 bases). The sequenced sample was cultured type 1 regulatory T (Tr1) cells, either the whole culture or a sorted fraction (not recorded which). The sequence was collected from a human donor in good health. The CDR3 region is CSARIPGDSQPQHF. CDR3 sequence (DNA): TGCAGTGCTAGGATTCCAGGGGATAGTCAGCCCCAGCATTTT.